Below, 7 T cell receptor beta chains from the same sample are listed, as sequenced in a study of identical twins. TCRdb reprocessed the 5' RACE reads with MiXCR, giving one entry per CDR3 protein. The sample consists of roughly 570,000 distinct CDR3 sequences, roughly 9.5% of them appearing once. These data also featured in a second study, about yellow fever vaccine responses in identical twins.

Sequenced sample: PBMCs. The receptors were gathered from a woman between 18 and 30 years old in good health.

This clonotype occurred a few times. The chain couples TRBV2 to TRBJ2-1, with a possible D match to TRBD2 (6 bases). With 5 bases removed from V and 7 bases from J, the gap between germline ends came to 12 bases. Germline CDR1 is SNHLY and CDR2 is FYNNEI. The CDR3 runs to 13 residues. The CDR3: CASSTIAENEQFF. The CDR3 nucleotides read TGTGCCAGCAGTACCATAGCGGAGAATGAGCAGTTCTTC.

This rearrangement joins TRBV20-1 to TRBJ2-7, with D uncertain. Trimming pared 3 bases from V and 2 bases from J, leaving 11 bases between. Germline V gives CDR1 DFQATT, CDR2 SNEGSKA (reference sequence). This CDR3 contains 13 residues. CDR3 residues: CSASAHGPYEQYF. DNA of the CDR3: TGCAGTGCTAGCGCACACGGGCCCTACGAGCAGTACTTC.

The genes are TRBV29-1 and TRBJ2-1, with a weak D call TRBD2 (6 bases). Germline assignment: CDR1 SQVTM and CDR2 ANQGSEA. V lost 0 bases to trimming and J lost 6 bases, with 15 bases between them. The CDR3 runs 15 residues. The CDR3 region has the DNA TGCAGCGTTGAAGACTACGGGAGAGGTCTCAATGAGCAGTTCTTC. As protein: CSVEDYGRGLNEQFF.

The gene calls are TRBV6-4 and TRBJ2-2; possible D gene TRBD1, 5 bases. The CDR3 covers 18 residues. Trimming left V 2 bases short and J 0 bases short, with 16 bases between. Germline loops: CDR1 MRHNA, CDR2 SNTAGT. The CDR3 sequence: CASSDTHKDSSNTGELFF. The CDR3 DNA reads TGTGCCAGCAGTGACACGCACAAAGACAGTTCGAACACCGGGGAGCTGTTTTTT.

The chain employs TRBV10-3 and TRBJ2-7, with 8 bases aligning to TRBD1. Germline lookup yields CDR1 ENHRY and CDR2 SYGVKD. V trimming: 6 bases; J trimming: 1 base; junction bases outside the gene matches: 5. The CDR3 covers 14 residues. The CDR3 DNA sequence: TGTGCCATCAGCCAACAGGGGGTATCCTACGAGCAGTACTTC. Its protein product is CAISQQGVSYEQYF.

This clonotype was recorded at least ten times. The chain is built from TRBV4-3 and TRBJ1-6; D may be TRBD1 (6 bases). Trimming removed 0 bases at V and 3 bases at J, with 9 bases between. The CDR3 spans 16 residues. CDR1 is LGHNA, CDR2 YSLEER, per germline. The CDR3 reads CASSQEEGVYNSPLHF. DNA for the CDR3: TGCGCCAGCAGCCAAGAAGAGGGGGTCTATAATTCACCCCTCCACTTT.

The CDR3 DNA reads as TGTGCCAGCACCGCGACGGGGAATGAGCAGTTCTTC. Translation gives CASTATGNEQFF. V gene TRBV7-3 combines with J gene TRBJ2-1; possibly TRBD2 for D (5 bases). The CDR3 length is 12 residues. The germline CDR1 and CDR2 sequences are SGHTA and FQGTGA. Trimming took off 7 bases at V and 7 bases at J, with 11 bases between the two ends.